What follows are 27 T cell receptor beta chains derived from one specimen sequenced in a study of cytomegalovirus exposure and HLA in healthy donors. In the PCR, 60 Vbeta and 13 Jbeta primers were used. Profiling relied on immunoSEQ multiplex PCR, and the TCRdb table lists in-frame clones only, not all of them. Of more than 140,000 clones listed, approximately 82% are singletons. The material sequenced was PBMCs. Every receptor here comes from a woman in her 40s in good health and CMV-seronegative.

The rearrangement joins TRBV28 to TRBJ1-2, with D unresolved. Germline CDR1 MDHEN, CDR2 SYDVKM. The CDR3 covers 12 residues. V lost 2 bases to trimming and J lost 1 base, with 2 bases between them. Here the CDR3 DNA reads TGTGCCAGCAGTTTACTTAACTATGGCTACACCTTC. Its protein is CASSLLNYGYTF.

The J gene is TRBJ1-2, the V gene TRBV6-5, with D unclear. This CDR3 comprises 15 residues. Trimming pared 2 bases from V and 4 bases from J, leaving 14 bases between. In germline, CDR1 is MNHEY, CDR2 SVGAGI. The CDR3 spells CASSYITLGAYGYTF. CDR3 DNA: TGTGCCAGCAGTTACATCACCCTAGGCGCCTATGGCTACACCTTC.

This rearrangement joins TRBV15 to TRBJ2-7; TRBD2 agrees at 7 bases. Germline-derived CDR1 and CDR2 are LNHNV and YYDKDF (reference sequence). The CDR3 sequence is 17 residues long. V gave up 4 bases and J gave up 0 bases; unmatched junction bases: 12. The DNA for the CDR3 is TGTGCCACCAGCAAGGGTCACTTTAGCGGGCCCTCCTACGAGCAGTACTTC. Residues: CATSKGHFSGPSYEQYF.

The chain uses TRBV9 and TRBJ2-5; TRBD2 might be the D (5 bases). This CDR3 contains 15 residues. Trimming shortened V by 4 bases and J by 5 bases, and 18 bases separated the two germline ends. In germline, CDR1 is SGDLS, CDR2 YYNGEE. CDR3 nucleotide sequence: TGTGCCAGCAGCCCGCGAGGGCTTCCTGGGGAGACCCAGTACTTC. It is translated as CASSPRGLPGETQYF.

The CDR3 DNA reads as TGTGCCAGCAGCTCACCCGCCGGGACTAGCCAAGAGACCCAGTACTTC. The encoded protein is CASSSPAGTSQETQYF. The chain uses TRBV7-9 and TRBJ2-5; 8 bases match TRBD2. The junction had 8 bases not matched to a gene; V was cut back by 4 bases and J by 1 base. The germline V gene encodes CDR1 SEHNR and CDR2 FQNEAQ (reference sequence). There are 16 residues in the CDR3.

This clone occurred once. The V call is TRBV15, the J call TRBJ1-5; D perhaps matches TRBD1 (6 bases). This CDR3 region has 15 residues. Germline CDR1 LNHNV, CDR2 YYDKDF (reference sequence). Trimming removed 2 bases from V and 7 bases from J, with 15 bases in between. The CDR3 sequence: CATSRSRDILQPQHF. The DNA of the CDR3 is TGTGCCACCAGCAGATCCCGGGACATTCTCCAGCCCCAGCATTTT.

The J gene is TRBJ2-5, the V gene TRBV11-2; TRBD2 matches at 12 bases. This CDR3 has 16 amino acids. Trimming cost V 4 bases and J 4 bases; bases outside gene matches: 7. The germline V gene has CDR1 SGHAT and CDR2 FQNNGV. This chain's CDR3 is CASSSSLAGGRETQYF. CDR3 coding DNA: TGTGCCAGCAGCTCCTCACTAGCGGGAGGTCGAGAGACCCAGTACTTC.

The CDR3 nucleotides read TGTGCCAGCACCCCCGGGACAGTCTATGGCTACACCTTC. Its protein is CASTPGTVYGYTF. The chain has TRBV28 and TRBJ1-2; the match to TRBD1 covers 7 bases. The CDR3 runs to 13 residues. Trimming cost V 7 bases and J 4 bases; bases outside gene matches: 6. Germline lookup yields CDR1 MDHEN and CDR2 SYDVKM.

This sequence joins TRBV7-9 and TRBJ1-5; D remains ambiguous. Germline-derived CDR1 and CDR2 are SEHNR and FQNEAQ (reference sequence). V was clipped by 4 bases and J by 4 bases, with 5 bases between them. The CDR3 length is 12 residues. The CDR3 DNA reads as TGTGCCAGCAGCTCCGCGAATCAGCCCCAGCATTTT. This codes for CASSSANQPQHF. The entire variable domain, with the rest obtained from reference TRBV7-9 and TRBJ1-5, is as follows: DTGVSQNPRHKITKRGQNVTFRCDPISEHNRLYWYRQTLGQGPEFLTYFQNEAQLEKSRLLSDRFSAERPKGSFSTLEIQRTEQGDSAMYLCASSSANQPQHFGDGTRLSIL.

The CDR3 protein is CASSIGRFQETQYF. DNA for the CDR3: TGTGCCAGTAGTATAGGGCGGTTTCAAGAGACCCAGTACTTC. The gene calls are TRBV19 and TRBJ2-5; D gene unclear. V lost 1 base to trimming and J lost 2 bases, with 8 bases between them. CDR1 and CDR2 (germline): LNHDA, SQIVND (reference sequence). This CDR3 has 14 amino acids.

This clone was detected only a few times. This rearrangement joins TRBV11-3 to TRBJ2-3; D gene ambiguous. CDR1 and CDR2 from the germline V gene are SGHNT and YENEEA. Trimming removed 5 bases at V and 0 bases at J, with 3 bases between. The CDR3 runs 12 residues. The CDR3 sequence: CASSRSTDTQYF. The CDR3 DNA is TGTGCCAGCAGCCGTAGCACAGATACGCAGTATTTT.

The chain joins TRBV5-4 to TRBJ2-1, with D possibly matching TRBD1 (7 bases). This CDR3 comprises 15 residues. The V and J ends lost 1 base and 3 bases respectively, with 11 bases between them. Looked up from germline, CDR1 is SGHNT and CDR2 is YYREEE (reference sequence). CDR3 residues: CASSLRQGGYNEQFF. The CDR3 DNA sequence: TGTGCCAGCAGCTTGCGACAGGGAGGCTACAATGAGCAGTTCTTC.

This clone was counted a few times. The V gene is TRBV4-1, the J gene TRBJ1-5; D gene unclear. CDR1 is MGHRA and CDR2 is YSYEKL in the germline V gene. The CDR3 is 14 amino acids. Trimming pared 4 bases from V and 7 bases from J, leaving 14 bases between. The CDR3 region is CASSPNPSSQPQHF. In DNA form, the CDR3 reads TGCGCCAGCAGCCCAAATCCCTCGAGCCAGCCCCAGCATTTT.

This clone was found a few times. This chain links TRBV7-9 with TRBJ1-4; 9 nucleotides match TRBD1. J was trimmed by 2 bases and V by 5 bases; bases with no gene match: 9. The CDR3 is made up of 17 amino acids. In germline, CDR1 is SEHNR, CDR2 FQNEAQ (reference sequence). This CDR3 is CASSARDRVDTNEKLFF. The CDR3 DNA follows: TGTGCCAGCAGCGCCCGGGACAGGGTGGATACTAATGAAAAACTGTTTTTT.

The J gene is TRBJ2-5, the V gene TRBV7-9; 7 bases are a match to TRBD1. The CDR3 length is 14 residues. Trimming cost V 6 bases and J 5 bases; bases outside gene matches: 9. Germline CDR1 SEHNR, CDR2 FQNEAQ (reference sequence). The CDR3 protein is CASRSTGLGETQYF. The CDR3 nucleotides are TGTGCCAGCAGATCGACAGGGCTTGGGGAGACCCAGTACTTC.

The chain carries TRBV9 and TRBJ2-5; the D is unclear. V shed 0 bases and J shed 4 bases, with 10 bases lying between them. The CDR3 consists of 14 residues. In germline, CDR1 is SGDLS, CDR2 YYNGEE. DNA of the CDR3: TGTGCCAGCAGCGTAGGAACTACGGTAGAGACCCAGTACTTC. Translation gives CASSVGTTVETQYF.

The chain combines TRBV13 with TRBJ2-5; D remains unclear. The V gene's germline CDR1 is PRHDT and CDR2 FYEKMQ (reference sequence). This CDR3 has 14 residues. Deletions cut 1 base from V and 3 bases from J, with 9 bases between. CDR3 protein: CASSLENKKETQYF. The DNA of the CDR3 is TGTGCCAGCAGCTTAGAAAATAAAAAAGAGACCCAGTACTTC.

This clone turned up a few times. The chain carries TRBV7-2 and TRBJ1-2; D is possibly TRBD1 (5 bases). This CDR3 is 12 amino acids long. The germline gives CDR1 SGHTA, CDR2 FQGNSA. The ends were cut back, 5 bases at V and 7 bases at J, with 11 bases in the middle. CDR3 region: CASSPPGVGYTF. CDR3 bases: TGTGCCAGCAGCCCACCGGGGGTTGGCTACACCTTC.

CDR3 bases: TGTGCCAGCAAAGACAGGGTGCACACTGAAGCTTTCTTT. This gives the protein CASKDRVHTEAFF. The chain combines TRBV6-5 with TRBJ1-1; the match to TRBD1 covers 7 bases. V dropped 7 bases and J dropped 3; count of bases not matched to a gene: 5. Per germline, CDR1 MNHEY and CDR2 SVGAGI. The CDR3 runs 13 residues.

This CDR3 reads CASSLGQGWSEKLFF. In DNA, the CDR3 is TGTGCCAGCTCACTTGGACAGGGATGGAGTGAAAAACTGTTTTTT. The chain joins TRBV18 to TRBJ1-4; TRBD1 matches 8 bases. Germline assignment: CDR1 KGHSH and CDR2 LQKENI. The CDR3 runs 15 residues. After removal of 4 bases from V and 7 bases from J, the junction contained 8 bases not matched to a gene.

V and J are TRBV5-8 and TRBJ2-3; TRBD1 aligns across 9 bases. The CDR3 has 15 residues. Germline V CDR1 and CDR2: SGHTS, YDEGEE. Germline trimming cut 4 bases from V and 1 base from J; bases unmatched to any gene: 4. Here the CDR3 reads CASSLRDRGTDTQYF. CDR3 DNA sequence: TGTGCCAGCAGCCTCCGGGACAGGGGCACAGATACGCAGTATTTT.

The chain joins TRBV6-6 to TRBJ2-7; TRBD1 aligns across 10 bases. V lost 2 bases, J lost 5 bases, and 6 bases stayed unmatched. Germline values: CDR1 MNHNY, CDR2 SVGAGI (reference sequence). There are 15 residues in the CDR3. The CDR3 loop is CASSYPDGTGDEQYF. For the CDR3, the DNA is TGTGCCAGCAGTTACCCCGACGGGACAGGGGACGAGCAGTACTTC.

The chain joins TRBV28 to TRBJ1-1; D gene unclear. The CDR3 spans 13 residues. Germline CDR1 is MDHEN and CDR2 is SYDVKM. The V and J ends lost 3 bases and 0 bases respectively, with 5 bases between them. This CDR3 reads CASSLGLNTEAFF. The DNA for the CDR3 is TGTGCCAGCAGTTTGGGCCTGAACACTGAAGCTTTCTTT.

This sequence joins TRBV6-1 and TRBJ2-3; D perhaps matches TRBD1 (6 bases). Germline V gives CDR1 MNHNS, CDR2 SASEGT. Deletions cut 2 bases from V and 0 bases from J, with 12 bases between. This CDR3 has 16 amino acids. This chain's CDR3 is CASSEWAGASTDTQYF. The CDR3 DNA reads as TGTGCCAGCAGTGAATGGGCAGGGGCTAGCACAGATACGCAGTATTTT.

This chain connects TRBV10-3 to TRBJ1-3, with D unclear. The V end lost 0 bases, the J end lost 0 bases, and 6 bases lay between the germline ends. This CDR3 is built from 15 residues. Germline assignment: CDR1 ENHRY and CDR2 SYGVKD. The CDR3 loop reads CAISESIYSGNTIYF. CDR3 DNA: TGTGCCATCAGTGAGTCGATCTACTCTGGAAACACCATATATTTT.

J is TRBJ1-4 and V is TRBV5-1, with 7 bases matching TRBD1. The CDR3 runs 13 residues. J was trimmed by 3 bases and V by 8 bases; bases with no gene match: 4. In germline, CDR1 is SGHRS, CDR2 YFSETQ. CDR3 DNA sequence: TGCGCCAGTAAGGGACAGCCTAATGAAAAACTGTTTTTT. This encodes CASKGQPNEKLFF. Supplemented by reference TRBV5-1 and TRBJ1-4, the full variable domain reads KAGVTQTPRYLIKTRGQQVTLSCSPISGHRSVSWYQQTPGQGLQFLFEYFSETQRNKGNFPGRFSGRQFSNSRSEMNVSTLELGDSALYLCASKGQPNEKLFFGSGTQLSVL.

The chain joins TRBV14 to TRBJ1-2, with D possibly being TRBD1 (6 bases). The CDR3 runs 15 residues. The V and J ends lost 0 bases and 7 bases respectively, with 15 bases between them. CDR1 is SGHDN, CDR2 FVKESK, per germline. Written as DNA, the CDR3 is TGTGCCAGCAGCCAAGAAGGGGGACCGCTCTCTGGCTACACCTTC. Translating it yields CASSQEGGPLSGYTF. The whole variable domain, remainder taken from reference TRBV14 and TRBJ1-2, is EAGVTQFPSHSVIEKGQTVTLRCDPISGHDNLYWYRRVMGKEIKFLLHFVKESKQDESGMPNNRFLAERTGGTYSTLKVQPAELEDSGVYFCASSQEGGPLSGYTFGSGTRLTVV.